This T cell receptor beta chain originates from a study of cytomegalovirus exposure and HLA in healthy donors. For the study at large: Out of 350 to 400 genotyped donors, roughly 78% belonged to the Caucasian-associated ancestry cluster. Study findings and constraints: The authors later found HLA-associated TCR beta chains more clonally expanded than equally common others.

From germline, CDR1 is SNHLY and CDR2 FYNNEI. The CDR3 totals 15 residues. Trimming cost V 4 bases and J 5 bases; bases outside gene matches: 6. Healthy bone marrow donors formed the donor group. Each donor was nominally healthy when sampled (though unrecorded immune exposures were likely). The study ran its PCR with 60 Vbeta and 13 Jbeta primers. Clones were sequenced by immunoSEQ multiplex PCR, and TCRdb holds only the in-frame ones, with some missing. This table holds about 160,000 clones, 80% found once. Note on this clone: Its target is unknown.

The gene calls are TRBV2 and TRBJ2-2; 8 nucleotides align to TRBD2. The sequencing sample was made of PBMCs. The sequence came from a man in his late teens or twenties in good health and CMV-seropositive. As DNA, the CDR3 is TGTGCCAGCAGTGTCGGGGGGGTGATAACCGGGGAGCTGTTTTTT. It encodes CASSVGGVITGELFF.